These 27 T cell receptor beta chains were sequenced from one sample in a study of blood T cell repertoires in COVID-19. Profiling relied on immunoSEQ multiplex PCR, and the TCRdb table lists in-frame clones only, not all of them. Of about 160,000 clones in the sample, over 70% are singletons; the top ten hold 2.5% to 3.5%. The sequencing input was peripheral blood. These receptor sequences come from a woman aged 55 to 70 with acute or convalescent COVID-19.

The rearrangement links TRBV6-4 to TRBJ1-2; D not resolved. The V end was cut by 2 bases, the J end by 1 base, with 8 bases between. The CDR3 totals 14 residues. CDR1 is MRHNA, CDR2 SNTAGT, per germline. This CDR3 reads CASSDLPGNYGYTF. Written as DNA, the CDR3 is TGTGCCAGCAGTGACCTACCCGGTAACTATGGCTACACCTTC.

CDR3 region: CASTLHIRLDRDYNEQFF. The DNA for the CDR3 is TGCGCCAGCACCTTACACATCAGGCTAGATCGGGATTACAATGAGCAGTTCTTC. This sequence joins TRBV5-1 and TRBJ2-1; possible D gene TRBD2, 5 bases. The CDR3 loop spans 18 amino acids. The germline V gene encodes CDR1 SGHRS and CDR2 YFSETQ. Trimming left V 6 bases short and J 4 bases short, with 26 bases between.

The rearrangement links TRBV5-6 to TRBJ2-2, with D unclear. CDR3 length equals 15 residues. V dropped 0 bases and J dropped 2 bases, with 8 bases sitting between them. Germline lookup yields CDR1 SGHDT and CDR2 YYEEEE. The CDR3 bases are TGTGCCAGCAGCTTGGGGCAGTTAAACACCGGGGAGCTGTTTTTT. It codes for CASSLGQLNTGELFF.

This chain links TRBV6-5 with TRBJ2-5; 10 positions agree with TRBD2. From germline, CDR1 is MNHEY and CDR2 SVGAGI. CDR3 length: 14 residues. Losses at the gene ends were 8 bases for V and 5 bases for J; bases not matched to a gene: 8. The CDR3 bases are TGTGCCAGCGGGGAGCGGGGGGGCAGTGAGACCCAGTACTTC. It yields the protein CASGERGGSETQYF.

The CDR3 DNA reads TGTGCCAGCAGTCGAGAGGGAGGGTTCTCTGGAAACACCATATATTTT. As protein: CASSREGGFSGNTIYF. This chain joins TRBV7-4 and TRBJ1-3; D is ambiguous. Germline V gene sequence: CDR1 SGHVT, CDR2 SQSDAQ. Trimming left V 6 bases short and J 0 bases short, with 15 bases between. The CDR3 has 16 amino acids.

The chain has TRBV5-1 and TRBJ1-1; a possible D gene is TRBD1 (6 bases). Trimming took 4 bases from V and 2 from J, leaving 12 bases between them. Germline V CDR1 and CDR2: SGHRS, YFSETQ. The CDR3 is made up of 14 amino acids. The CDR3 nucleotides are TGCGCCAGCAGCGGGGGCAGAGGTAACACTGAAGCTTTCTTT. This sequence encodes CASSGGRGNTEAFF.

V usage is TRBV6-2 or TRBV6-3 and J usage is TRBJ2-4, with 10 bases that match TRBD2. This CDR3 has 18 residues. Losses at the gene ends were 2 bases for V and 1 base for J; bases not matched to a gene: 8. Germline V gene lookup returns CDR1 MNHEY and CDR2 SVGEGT. The CDR3 protein is CASSYGLAGERAKNIQYF. The DNA of the CDR3 is TGTGCCAGCAGTTACGGGCTAGCGGGGGAAAGGGCCAAAAACATTCAGTACTTC.

The chain links TRBV19 to TRBJ1-5; tentatively, D is TRBD1 (6 bases). Trimming shortened V by 7 bases and J by 4 bases, and 17 bases separated the two germline ends. Per germline, CDR1 LNHDA and CDR2 SQIVND (reference sequence). The CDR3 is 15 amino acids. This chain's CDR3 is CASTGTSLLNQPQHF. The CDR3 region has the DNA TGTGCCAGTACCGGGACATCTCTCCTTAATCAGCCCCAGCATTTT.

The rearrangement uses TRBV27 and TRBJ1-1; D is unresolved. This CDR3 spans 15 amino acids. Germline assignment: CDR1 MNHEY and CDR2 SMNVEV (reference sequence). Between the trimmed V and J ends, which lost 2 bases and 4 bases, there was a span of 14 bases. The CDR3 DNA reads as TGTGCCAGCAGTTTAGGTTTCGGGGTTAGCACTGAAGCTTTCTTT. Translating it yields CASSLGFGVSTEAFF.

The genes are TRBV7-9 and TRBJ2-3; D is perhaps TRBD1 (5 bases). CDR3 size: 13 residues. Germline V gene sequence: CDR1 SEHNR, CDR2 FQNEAQ (reference sequence). Trimming stripped 5 bases from V and 7 bases from J, with 13 bases between. CDR3 protein: CASSLKGNHTQYF. The DNA for the CDR3 is TGTGCCAGCAGCCTGAAGGGGAATCATACGCAGTATTTT.

J is TRBJ2-2 and V is TRBV19; 7 bases fit TRBD2. V shed 6 bases, J shed 7 bases, and the junction held 11 bases outside the gene matches. This CDR3 comprises 15 residues. Germline V gene data show CDR1 as LNHDA and CDR2 as SQIVND (reference sequence). The CDR3 coding sequence is TGTGCCAGTAGCTCCGGGACTACGTTTGGCGGGGAGCTGTTTTTT. This codes for CASSSGTTFGGELFF.

The V call is TRBV28, the J call TRBJ1-6; 8 nucleotides agree with TRBD1. This CDR3 contains 14 residues. Losses at the gene ends were 7 bases for V and 7 bases for J; bases not matched to a gene: 6. Germline V lookup: CDR1 MDHEN, CDR2 SYDVKM. The DNA of the CDR3 is TGTGCCAGCACCCCGGACAGGGCCAATTCACCCCTCCACTTT. Encoded protein: CASTPDRANSPLHF.

The CDR3 sequence is CASSVSAGNQPQHF. As DNA, the CDR3 is TGTGCCAGCAGCGTCTCGGCGGGCAATCAGCCCCAGCATTTT. The chain has TRBV9 and TRBJ1-5, with D uncertain. Germline CDR1 SGDLS, CDR2 YYNGEE. The CDR3 is 14 residues long. The V and J ends lost 2 bases and 2 bases respectively, with 8 bases between them. Full variable domain (rest looked up from reference TRBV9 and TRBJ1-5): DSGVTQTPKHLITATGQRVTLRCSPRSGDLSVYWYQQSLDQGLQFLIQYYNGEERAKGNILERFSAQQFPDLHSELNLSSLELGDSALYFCASSVSAGNQPQHFGDGTRLSIL.

The chain links TRBV9 to TRBJ1-6; D unclear. This CDR3 region has 16 residues. Germline CDR1 is SGDLS and CDR2 is YYNGEE. Trimming took 0 bases from V and 5 from J, leaving 12 bases between them. The CDR3 loop is CASSVGLRRDNSPLHF. The DNA of the CDR3 is TGTGCCAGCAGCGTAGGTCTGCGGAGGGATAATTCACCCCTCCACTTT.

The J gene is TRBJ1-2, the V gene TRBV21-1. TRBV21-1 is a pseudogene segment. CDR3 size: 12 residues. As DNA, the CDR3 is TGTGCCAGCAGCCTAATTTACTATGGCTACACCTTC. Its protein is CASSLIYYGYTF.

The chain links TRBV9 to TRBJ2-1; maybe TRBD1 (6 bases). Trimming removed 0 bases at V and 9 bases at J, with 10 bases between. The CDR3 sequence is 13 residues long. Per the germline V gene, CDR1 is SGDLS and CDR2 is YYNGEE. This CDR3 is CASSVGMGAEQFF. Written as DNA, the CDR3 is TGTGCCAGCAGCGTAGGTATGGGGGCTGAGCAGTTCTTC. The complete variable domain, with remaining parts taken from reference TRBV9 and TRBJ2-1, reads DSGVTQTPKHLITATGQRVTLRCSPRSGDLSVYWYQQSLDQGLQFLIQYYNGEERAKGNILERFSAQQFPDLHSELNLSSLELGDSALYFCASSVGMGAEQFFGPGTRLTVL.

J is TRBJ1-2 and V is TRBV6-6; D is undetermined. This CDR3 has 12 residues. In germline, CDR1 is MNHNY, CDR2 SVGAGI (reference sequence). V lost 6 bases and J lost 5, with 10 bases in between. The CDR3 here is CASSPSPYGYTF. The CDR3 DNA follows: TGTGCCAGCAGCCCCTCCCCTTATGGCTACACCTTC.

This clone has only one observation. The V call is TRBV27, the J call TRBJ1-1; TRBD1 might be the D (5 bases). The CDR3 length is 15 residues. V was trimmed by 4 bases and J by 5 bases, leaving 17 bases between them. The germline V gene encodes CDR1 MNHEY and CDR2 SMNVEV (reference sequence). The CDR3 sequence is CASSSGGLGETEAFF. The CDR3 DNA follows: TGTGCCAGCAGTTCCGGGGGACTTGGAGAGACTGAAGCTTTCTTT.

The chain carries TRBV7-3 and TRBJ2-2; D gene ambiguous. CDR3 length equals 14 residues. Trimming removed 0 bases from V and 5 bases from J, with 7 bases in between. Germline CDR1 SGHTA, CDR2 FQGTGA. CDR3 bases: TGTGCCAGCAGCTTAACGTCGGTAACCGGGGAGCTGTTTTTT. Translated, it gives CASSLTSVTGELFF.

This clone appeared a few times. The chain joins TRBV5-6 to TRBJ1-4, with a possible D match to TRBD1 (5 bases). The germline V gene has CDR1 SGHDT and CDR2 YYEEEE. This CDR3 has 15 amino acids. V shed 4 bases and J shed 8 bases, with 18 bases lying between them. DNA for the CDR3: TGTGCCAGCAGCACCTCGGGGGGGATTCGGGAAAAACTGTTTTTT. Amino acid sequence: CASSTSGGIREKLFF.

The gene calls are TRBV7-2 and TRBJ2-2, with a possible D match to TRBD1 (6 bases). This CDR3 region has 16 residues. Germline CDR1 and CDR2: SGHTA and FQGNSA. V shed 1 base and J shed 1 base, with 10 bases lying between them. The CDR3 is CASSLGSGVNTGELFF. CDR3 DNA sequence: TGTGCCAGCAGCTTAGGCTCAGGGGTGAACACCGGGGAGCTGTTTTTT.

J is TRBJ1-3 and V is TRBV30, with D possibly matching TRBD1 (5 bases). The CDR3 totals 13 residues. Germline loops: CDR1 GTSNPN, CDR2 SVGIG (reference sequence). V was pared by 4 bases and J by 4 bases, with 11 bases between. CDR3 nucleotide sequence: TGTGCCTGGAAAGGAGGGGCAGGAAACACCATATATTTT. Its protein is CAWKGGAGNTIYF.

The V gene is TRBV20-1, the J gene TRBJ1-2; D not resolved. The V and J ends lost 4 bases and 3 bases respectively, with 6 bases between them. Germline V gene data show CDR1 as DFQATT and CDR2 as SNEGSKA (reference sequence). The CDR3 has 11 amino acids. The CDR3 here is CSATGYYGYTF. Written as DNA, the CDR3 is TGCAGTGCTACAGGATACTATGGCTACACCTTC.

The CDR3 reads CASKKATSGGPRQETQYF. The CDR3 DNA follows: TGTGCCAGTAAAAAAGCAACTAGCGGGGGGCCGAGGCAAGAGACCCAGTACTTC. This sequence joins TRBV19 and TRBJ2-5, with 12 nucleotides matching TRBD2. V gave up 7 bases and J gave up 2 bases; unmatched junction bases: 14. CDR3 length: 18 amino acids. Germline CDR1 LNHDA, CDR2 SQIVND (reference sequence).

The chain carries TRBV19 and TRBJ2-7; 8 nucleotides match TRBD1. This CDR3 region has 16 residues. The junction had 5 bases not matched to a gene; V was cut back by 1 base and J by 0 bases. The germline V gene has CDR1 LNHDA and CDR2 SQIVND (reference sequence). CDR3 in amino acids: CASSIARQGNSYEQYF. CDR3 sequence (DNA): TGTGCCAGTAGTATAGCCCGACAGGGGAACTCCTACGAGCAGTACTTC.

The chain combines TRBV19 with TRBJ1-2, with D tentatively TRBD1 (5 bases). V shed 6 bases and J shed 8 bases, with 13 bases lying between them. Germline CDR1 and CDR2: LNHDA and SQIVND (reference sequence). This CDR3 spans 12 amino acids. The CDR3: CASSPGRRGYTF. DNA of the CDR3: TGTGCCAGTAGCCCAGGGAGGCGAGGCTACACCTTC.

V usage is TRBV4-1 and J usage is TRBJ2-5; 8 bases fit TRBD2. Trimming removed 1 base from V and 0 bases from J; junction bases left unmatched: 7. The CDR3 spans 17 residues. Germline assignment: CDR1 MGHRA and CDR2 YSYEKL. The CDR3 DNA is TGCGCCAGCAGCCAAGTCCCCGCGGGGGGCAACCAAGAGACCCAGTACTTC. Amino acid sequence: CASSQVPAGGNQETQYF.